This TCR beta chain derives from a study of blood T cell repertoires in COVID-19. Study summary: In each case, the material was cDNA or gDNA derived from T cells, B-cell-depleted T cells, or PBMCs.

The data were produced by immunoSEQ multiplex PCR, yet TCRdb's version contains in-frame clones alone and is incomplete. The sample holds roughly 250,000 clones; about 80% are singletons and the top ten take roughly 9.6%. Germline V lookup: CDR1 LNHDA, CDR2 SQIVND (reference sequence). V was clipped by 4 bases and J by 3 bases, with 16 bases between them. This CDR3 contains 16 residues. What was sequenced was peripheral blood. The chain links TRBV19 to TRBJ1-5; D is ambiguous. This TCR was recovered from a woman aged 80 or older with acute or convalescent COVID-19. The CDR3 spells CASSKEVVWANQPQHF. In nucleotides, the CDR3 is TGTGCCAGTAGTAAAGAAGTGGTCTGGGCCAATCAGCCCCAGCATTTT.